What follows are 21 T cell receptor beta chains derived from one specimen sequenced in a study of shared clonotypes between healthy human individuals. Clones were sequenced by immunoSEQ multiplex PCR, and TCRdb holds only the in-frame ones, with some missing. The sample consists of some 480,000 clones, 70% to 80% of them appearing once. The sequenced material came from PBMCs. Receptor source: a middle-aged woman in good health. Some clones in this sample may be carry-over from other donors' samples.

V is TRBV28 and J is TRBJ2-3, with D maybe TRBD2 (5 bases). CDR1 is MDHEN and CDR2 is SYDVKM in the germline V gene. V was shortened by 6 bases and J by 7 bases, with 20 bases between the two germline ends. The CDR3 runs to 15 residues. The CDR3 loop reads CASRPGSRHTNTQYF. In DNA, the CDR3 is TGTGCCAGCAGGCCTGGGAGCCGGCACACGAATACGCAGTATTTT.

The chain employs TRBV10-3 and TRBJ2-5, with D perhaps TRBD2 (6 bases). The DNA end is more similar to TRBJ2-7, so the J call may be wrong. Germline CDR1 reads ENHRY; CDR2 reads SYGVKD. CDR3 size: 16 residues. This CDR3 reads CAISDLTSLRPHEQYF. The CDR3 DNA sequence: TGTGCCATCAGTGATCTCACTAGCCTACGCCCTCACGAGCAGTACTTC.

The chain is built from TRBV27 and TRBJ2-3; D gene unclear. The germline CDR1 and CDR2 sequences are MNHEY and SMNVEV (reference sequence). The CDR3 extends over 15 amino acids. V shed 6 bases and J shed 0 bases, with 13 bases lying between them. This CDR3 reads CASSLLRYSTDTQYF. CDR3 nucleotides: TGTGCCAGCAGCCTCCTGCGGTATAGCACAGATACGCAGTATTTT.

For this clone: The same CDR3 is also encoded by other DNA sequences in this sample. The CDR3 reads CASSLQPSGSYEQYF. The CDR3 bases are TGTGCCAGCAGCTTACAGCCTAGCGGTTCCTACGAGCAGTACTTC. V usage is TRBV11-2 and J usage is TRBJ2-7, with 7 bases fitting TRBD2. CDR3 length: 15 residues. Trimming cost V 2 bases and J 1 base; bases outside gene matches: 5. Germline V gene sequence: CDR1 SGHAT, CDR2 FQNNGV.

This clone has only a few counts. The chain uses TRBV21-1 and TRBJ2-7; the table calls TRBD1, which could not be checked here. TRBV21-1 is given as a pseudogene. The CDR3 is 14 residues long. The CDR3 DNA sequence: TGTGCCAGCAGCCACCGAGACAGGGACTACGAGCAGTACTTC. It is translated as CASSHRDRDYEQYF.

This clone was detected once. The chain has TRBV7-9 and TRBJ2-2; 10 nucleotides agree with TRBD2. V was pared by 7 bases and J by 5 bases, with 7 bases of the junction left unmatched. The CDR3 length is 15 residues. Germline CDR1 SEHNR, CDR2 FQNEAQ (reference sequence). The CDR3 loop reads CASTLAGDGTGELFF. As DNA, the CDR3 is TGTGCCAGCACCCTAGCGGGAGACGGAACCGGGGAGCTGTTTTTT.

A single count supports this clone. The rearrangement links TRBV7-2 to TRBJ2-5; TRBD1 agrees at 9 bases. CDR1 SGHTA and CDR2 FQGNSA come from the germline V gene. V lost 1 base to trimming and J lost 2 bases; unmatched junction nucleotides: 2. The CDR3 sequence is 15 residues long. In DNA form, the CDR3 reads TGTGCCAGCAGCTTAGACAGGGGGCTGCAAGAGACCCAGTACTTC. Encoded protein: CASSLDRGLQETQYF.

This clone was counted once. The gene calls are TRBV30 and TRBJ2-7; 7 bases line up with TRBD1. CDR1 is GTSNPN, CDR2 SVGIG, per germline (reference sequence). Trimming took 2 bases from V and 3 from J; bases not matched to a gene: 7. The CDR3 runs to 14 residues. CDR3 residues: CAWSLGQEDYEQYF. For the CDR3, the DNA is TGTGCCTGGAGTTTAGGACAGGAAGACTACGAGCAGTACTTC.

V and J are TRBV4-2 and TRBJ2-7; TRBD2 agrees at 11 bases. Trimming cost V 3 bases and J 3 bases; bases outside gene matches: 4. CDR1 is LGHNA and CDR2 is YNFKEQ in the germline V gene. The CDR3 has 15 amino acids. CDR3 loop: CASSHQTSGNYEQYF. The CDR3 DNA is TGTGCCAGCAGCCACCAGACTAGCGGGAACTACGAGCAGTACTTC.

The chain recombines TRBV6-6 with TRBJ1-2; no clear D gene. Trimming left V 6 bases short and J 8 bases short, with 16 bases between. From germline, CDR1 is MNHNY and CDR2 SVGAGI (reference sequence). The CDR3 runs 13 residues. The DNA for the CDR3 is TGTGCCAGCAGAAACGCCCTACTCCGAGGCTACACCTTC. Translated, it gives CASRNALLRGYTF.

This clone has ten or more counts. V is TRBV7-8 and J is TRBJ2-7; TRBD1 matches 8 bases. CDR1 is SGHVS and CDR2 is FQNEAQ in the germline V gene. V shed 3 bases and J 5 bases; nucleotides not matched to a gene: 3. This CDR3 has 13 residues. CDR3 sequence (DNA): TGTGCCAGCAGCTTGGACAGGGTCAACGAGCAGTACTTC. Amino acids: CASSLDRVNEQYF.

The CDR3 loop reads CASSHRVHYYNEQFF. For the CDR3, the DNA is TGTGCCAGCTCACATAGGGTCCACTACTACAATGAGCAGTTCTTC. This sequence joins TRBV18 and TRBJ2-1; D ambiguous. With 4 bases removed from V and 3 bases from J, the gap between germline ends came to 13 bases. The CDR3 sequence is 15 residues long. Germline assignment: CDR1 KGHSH and CDR2 LQKENI.

The rearrangement uses TRBV19 and TRBJ2-2, with D possibly matching TRBD1 (6 bases). CDR1 LNHDA and CDR2 SQIVND come from the germline V gene (reference sequence). The CDR3 length is 15 residues. The V gene lost 6 bases and the J gene lost 1 base, with 12 bases spanning the gap. DNA for the CDR3: TGTGCCAGTAGGCCCGGACAGCAGAACACCGGGGAGCTGTTTTTT. It translates to CASRPGQQNTGELFF.

A note on this clone: Given a far larger clone just one base away, this is likely a sequencing read error. Other DNA sequences in the same sample also yield this CDR3. The chain carries TRBV6-1 and TRBJ1-1; a possible D gene is TRBD1 (5 bases). The CDR3 runs 15 residues. Germline-derived CDR1 and CDR2 are MNHNS and SASEGT. V lost 1 base and J lost 3, with 12 bases in between. In DNA form, the CDR3 reads TGTGCCAGCAGTGAAGAAGTAGGGGCTTACACTGAAGCTTTCTTT. It is translated as CASSEEVGAYTEAFF.

This clone has a single count. The chain recombines TRBV5-6 with TRBJ1-2; D possibly corresponds to TRBD1 (6 bases). The CDR3 loop spans 15 amino acids. Germline CDR1 reads SGHDT; CDR2 reads YYEEEE. Trimming pared 0 bases from V and 4 bases from J, leaving 13 bases between. This CDR3 is CASSLGPQGGYGYTF. CDR3 DNA: TGTGCCAGCAGCTTGGGCCCACAGGGAGGCTATGGCTACACCTTC.

As concerns this clone: At the DNA level, this CDR3 is encoded by other sequences in the same sample as well. The CDR3 DNA reads TGTGCCAGCAGTGAGGGTAGGAACACTGAAGCTTTCTTT. The encoded protein is CASSEGRNTEAFF. This rearrangement joins TRBV6-4 to TRBJ1-1, with no clear D. This CDR3 comprises 13 residues. V lost 3 bases to trimming and J lost 1 base, with 6 bases between them. Per the germline V gene, CDR1 is MRHNA and CDR2 is SNTAGT.

In its sample, this clone was seen many times. The sample carries other DNA sequences with the same CDR3. V usage is TRBV30 and J usage is TRBJ2-5; no clear D gene. Germline loops: CDR1 GTSNPN, CDR2 SVGIG (reference sequence). The ends were cut back, 4 bases at V and 2 bases at J, with 11 bases in the middle. The CDR3 consists of 13 residues. CDR3 in DNA: TGTGCCTGGAACAGAGTCCTTCAAGAGACCCAGTACTTC. The encoded protein is CAWNRVLQETQYF. Full variable domain (outside the CDR3, taken from reference TRBV30 and TRBJ2-5): SQTIHQWPATLVQPVGSPLSLECTVEGTSNPNLYWYRQAAGRGLQLLFYSVGIGQISSEVPQNLSASRPQDRQFILSSKKLLLSDSGFYLCAWNRVLQETQYFGPGTRLLVL.

The gene calls are TRBV9 and TRBJ2-3; D gene uncertain. The CDR3 runs 14 residues. Germline CDR1 SGDLS, CDR2 YYNGEE. Trimming removed 6 bases from V and 0 bases from J, with 11 bases in between. CDR3: CASKPGPSTDTQYF. In DNA form, the CDR3 reads TGTGCCAGCAAGCCCGGCCCTAGCACAGATACGCAGTATTTT. The full variable domain, with the rest looked up from reference TRBV9 and TRBJ2-3, is DSGVTQTPKHLITATGQRVTLRCSPRSGDLSVYWYQQSLDQGLQFLIQYYNGEERAKGNILERFSAQQFPDLHSELNLSSLELGDSALYFCASKPGPSTDTQYFGPGTRLTVL.

V is TRBV11-3 and J is TRBJ2-1; TRBD2 might be the D (6 bases). The CDR3 runs to 15 residues. From germline, CDR1 is SGHNT and CDR2 YENEEA. Trimming shortened V by 5 bases and J by 9 bases, and 20 bases separated the two germline ends. CDR3 in DNA: TGTGCCAGCAGCCCCACGGGCCGTAGCGGCGGTGAGCAGTTCTTC. Residues: CASSPTGRSGGEQFF.

The chain couples TRBV2 to TRBJ2-7, with 7 bases matching TRBD2. Germline V gene data show CDR1 as SNHLY and CDR2 as FYNNEI. The CDR3 length is 15 residues. After removal of 6 bases from V and 2 bases from J, the junction contained 10 bases not matched to a gene. CDR3 sequence (DNA): TGTGCCAGCAGAAACCCTAGCGGCCGAACCTACGAGCAGTACTTC. Its protein product is CASRNPSGRTYEQYF.

V is TRBV29-1 and J is TRBJ1-2, with D tentatively TRBD1 (6 bases). The V gene lost 7 bases and the J gene lost 5 bases, with 20 bases spanning the gap. The CDR3 loop spans 14 amino acids. Germline CDR1 SQVTM, CDR2 ANQGSEA. CDR3 DNA sequence: TGCAGCGCCCCGGACAAGGGGGAATCGTATGGCTACACCTTC. Translation gives CSAPDKGESYGYTF.